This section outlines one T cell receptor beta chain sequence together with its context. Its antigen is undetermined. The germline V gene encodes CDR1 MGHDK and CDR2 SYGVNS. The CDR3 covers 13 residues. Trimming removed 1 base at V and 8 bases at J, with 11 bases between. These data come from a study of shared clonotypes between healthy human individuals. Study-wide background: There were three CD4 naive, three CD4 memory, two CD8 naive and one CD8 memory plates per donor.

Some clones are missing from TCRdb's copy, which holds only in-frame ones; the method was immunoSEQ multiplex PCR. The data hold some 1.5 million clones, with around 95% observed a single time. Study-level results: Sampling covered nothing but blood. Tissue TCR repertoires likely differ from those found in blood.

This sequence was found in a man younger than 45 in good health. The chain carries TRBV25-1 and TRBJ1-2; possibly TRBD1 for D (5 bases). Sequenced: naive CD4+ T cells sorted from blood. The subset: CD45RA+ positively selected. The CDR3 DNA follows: TGTGCCAGCAGTGAATTAGGAGGGGAAGGCTACACCTTC. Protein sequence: CASSELGGEGYTF.